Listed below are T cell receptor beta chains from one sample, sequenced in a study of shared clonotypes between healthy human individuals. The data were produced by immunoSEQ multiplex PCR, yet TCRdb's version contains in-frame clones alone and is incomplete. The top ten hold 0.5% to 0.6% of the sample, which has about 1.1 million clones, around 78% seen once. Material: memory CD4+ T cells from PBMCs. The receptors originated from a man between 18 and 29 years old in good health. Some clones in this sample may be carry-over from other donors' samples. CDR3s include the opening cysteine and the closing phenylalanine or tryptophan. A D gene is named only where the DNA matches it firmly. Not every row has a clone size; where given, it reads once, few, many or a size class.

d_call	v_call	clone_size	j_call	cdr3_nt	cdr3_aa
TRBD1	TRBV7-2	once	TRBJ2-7	TGTGCCAGCAGCTTAACGTTCGGGACAGCGGACGAGCGGTACTTC	CASSLTFGTADERYF
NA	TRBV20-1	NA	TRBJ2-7	TGCAGTGCGGAAACTAGGCTGGGGCAGTACTTC	CSAETRLGQYF
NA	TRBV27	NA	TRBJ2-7	TGTGCCAGCAGTTTCACGGCCGTGGGGGCCTACGAGCAGTACTTC	CASSFTAVGAYEQYF
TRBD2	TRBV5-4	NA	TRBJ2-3	TGTGCCAGCAGCGTGTCTAGCGGGCGGGATACGCAGTATTTT	CASSVSSGRDTQYF
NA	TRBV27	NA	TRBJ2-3	TGTGCCAGCAGTTTCTGGGGGGATACGCAGTATTTT	CASSFWGDTQYF
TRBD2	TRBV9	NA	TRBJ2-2	TGTGCCAGCAGCCCCGGACTAGCGGGAGAAAACGGGGAGCTGTTTTTT	CASSPGLAGENGELFF
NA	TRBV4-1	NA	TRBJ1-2	TGCGCCAGCAGCCGTGGAGAGAACTATGGCTACACCTTC	CASSRGENYGYTF
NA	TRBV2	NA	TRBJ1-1	TGTGCCAGCAGCCCCCCGGTCATGAACACTGAAGCTTTCTTT	CASSPPVMNTEAFF
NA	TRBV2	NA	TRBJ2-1	TGTGCCAGCAGTGAACGGCCTTCTCATGAGCAGTTCTTC	CASSERPSHEQFF
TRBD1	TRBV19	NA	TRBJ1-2	TGTGCCAGTAGTATGCGGGACAGGGGGACTAACTATGGCTACACCTTC	CASSMRDRGTNYGYTF
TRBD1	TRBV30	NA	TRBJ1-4	TGTGCCTGGAGTGCACTACAGGGGGCGCGTGAAAAACTGTTTTTT	CAWSALQGAREKLFF
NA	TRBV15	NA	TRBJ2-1	TGTGCCACCAGCAGACGCAGGGTACCCCCCAACAATGAGCAGTTCTTC	CATSRRRVPPNNEQFF
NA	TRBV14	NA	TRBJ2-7	TGTGCCAGCAGCCAGTACTGGAAACCCTACGAGCAGTACTTC	CASSQYWKPYEQYF
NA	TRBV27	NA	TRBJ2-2	TGTGCCAGCAGTTGGGGCAGAGTAGGAACCGGGGAGCTGTTTTTT	CASSWGRVGTGELFF
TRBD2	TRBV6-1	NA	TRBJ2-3	TGTGCCAGCAGTGCAGCGGGAGGAGGAGATACGCAGTATTTT	CASSAAGGGDTQYF
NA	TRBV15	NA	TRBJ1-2	TGTGCCACCAGCCCCGAGGCGGGCACGGTGGGACTTGGCTACACCTTC	CATSPEAGTVGLGYTF
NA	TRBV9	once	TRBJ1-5	TGTGCCAGCAGCGTAGAGGGCGGGCCCCAGCATTTT	CASSVEGGPQHF
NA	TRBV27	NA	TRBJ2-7	TGTGCCAGCCGCCGGGACGGCTTCTACGAGCAGTACTTC	CASRRDGFYEQYF
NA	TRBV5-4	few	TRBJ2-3	TGTGCCAGCAGCTGGCAGGGGTCAGATACGCAGTATTTT	CASSWQGSDTQYF
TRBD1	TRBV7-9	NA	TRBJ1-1	TGTGCCAGCAGCTTGTTACAGGGGGCCGCTGAAGCTTTCTTT	CASSLLQGAAEAFF
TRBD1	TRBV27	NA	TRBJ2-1	TGTGCCAGCACCGACAGGGGTGATGAGCAGTTCTTC	CASTDRGDEQFF
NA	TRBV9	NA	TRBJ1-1	TGTGCCAGCAGCGTAGTAACGGGAGTTGAAGCTTTCTTT	CASSVVTGVEAFF
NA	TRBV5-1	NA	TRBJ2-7	TGCGCCAGCAGCTTGGCGCCCACCTACGAGCAGTACTTC	CASSLAPTYEQYF
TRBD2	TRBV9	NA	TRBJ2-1	TGTGCCAGCAGCGTAGATTTTGGGGGGACTAGCGGGAGTCGAGAGCAGTTCTTC	CASSVDFGGTSGSREQFF
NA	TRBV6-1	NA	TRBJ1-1	TGTGCCAGCAGCGACCATTGGAACACTGAAGCTTTCTTT	CASSDHWNTEAFF
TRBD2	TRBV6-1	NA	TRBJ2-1	TGTGCCAGCAGTGAAGCGCTTCGGGCTAGCGGCAATGAGCAGTTCTTC	CASSEALRASGNEQFF
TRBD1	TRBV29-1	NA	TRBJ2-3	TGCAGCGTTGAGCAGGGGGCGTACGGGCAGTATTTT	CSVEQGAYGQYF
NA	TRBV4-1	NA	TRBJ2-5	TGCGCCAGCAGCCAAGGTCTAGCCGTAGTATATGGGAGCGGGACCCAGTACTTC	CASSQGLAVVYGSGTQYF
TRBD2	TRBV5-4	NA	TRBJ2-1	TGTGCCAGCAGCTCGGACAGAGCCGGGACTAGCGGGGGTGAGCAGTTCTTC	CASSSDRAGTSGGEQFF
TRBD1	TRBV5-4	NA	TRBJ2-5	TGTGCCAGCAGCACCGTTGGACAGGGGGCTGGGGAGACCCAGTACTTC	CASSTVGQGAGETQYF
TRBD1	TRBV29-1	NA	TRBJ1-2	TGCAGCGTTGAAGGCCGGACAGGTGATACACTTGGCTACACCTTC	CSVEGRTGDTLGYTF
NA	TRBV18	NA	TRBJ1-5	TGTGCCAGCTCACTACTTTTGGGAGAGGATCAGCCCCAGCATTTT	CASSLLLGEDQPQHF
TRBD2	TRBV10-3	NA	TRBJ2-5	TGTGCCATCAGCATAGGGACTAACCAAGAGACCCAGTACTTC	CAISIGTNQETQYF
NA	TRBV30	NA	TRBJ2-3	TGTGCCTGGAATTTTCTGAGTCGGACAGATACGCAGTATTTT	CAWNFLSRTDTQYF
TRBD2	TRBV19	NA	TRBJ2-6	TGTGCCAGTAGTTTGGTAGCGGGAGGGTCCGGGGCCAACGTCCTGACTTTC	CASSLVAGGSGANVLTF
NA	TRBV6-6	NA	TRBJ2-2	TGTGCCAGCAGTGACGGGTTTCCGAACACCGGGGAGCTGTTTTTT	CASSDGFPNTGELFF
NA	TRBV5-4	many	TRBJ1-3	TGTGCCAGCAGCCTAGTAGGGTCTGGAAACACCATATATTTT	CASSLVGSGNTIYF